This T cell receptor beta chain appears in the sequencing data of a study of blood T cells in healthy people across ages. Points from the study as a whole: Donors of long life had a larger count of naive CD4+ cells and greater diversity than aged donors.

Using a J-beta primer mix together with a sample-barcoded 5' primer, a second PCR was run for roughly 7 to 11 cycles. At least 2.5 million CDR3-containing paired-end reads were obtained per sample. MiXCR, run by TCRdb on the 5' RACE reads, gives a single entry per CDR3 protein. The sample consists of roughly 1,500,000 distinct CDR3 sequences, 42% of them appearing once. Comments on this clonotype: The antigen remains unidentified.

CDR1 is SGHVS and CDR2 is FNYEAQ in the germline V gene. This CDR3 is built from 17 residues. The trim removed 5 bases at V and 1 base at J, leaving 12 bases unmatched. The sample comprised blood. The rearrangement uses TRBV7-6 and TRBJ2-5; TRBD2 agrees at 8 bases. The receptor comes from a woman under 30 in good health. In nucleotides, the CDR3 is TGTGCCAGCAGCCCTCACGCGGCTAGCGGGCCCCAAGAGACCCAGTACTTC. Translation gives CASSPHAASGPQETQYF.